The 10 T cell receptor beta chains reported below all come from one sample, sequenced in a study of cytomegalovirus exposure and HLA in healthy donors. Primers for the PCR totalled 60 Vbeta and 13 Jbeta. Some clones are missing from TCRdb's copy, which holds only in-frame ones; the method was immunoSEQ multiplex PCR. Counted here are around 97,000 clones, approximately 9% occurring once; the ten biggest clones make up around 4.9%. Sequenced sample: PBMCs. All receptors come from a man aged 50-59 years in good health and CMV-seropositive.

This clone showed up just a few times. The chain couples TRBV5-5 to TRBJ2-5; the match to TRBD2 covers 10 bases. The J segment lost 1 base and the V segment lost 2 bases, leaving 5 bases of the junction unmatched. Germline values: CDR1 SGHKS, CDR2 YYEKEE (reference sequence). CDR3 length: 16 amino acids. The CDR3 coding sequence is TGTGCCAGCAGCTTCCGACTAGCGGGCTTCCAAGAGACCCAGTACTTC. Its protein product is CASSFRLAGFQETQYF.

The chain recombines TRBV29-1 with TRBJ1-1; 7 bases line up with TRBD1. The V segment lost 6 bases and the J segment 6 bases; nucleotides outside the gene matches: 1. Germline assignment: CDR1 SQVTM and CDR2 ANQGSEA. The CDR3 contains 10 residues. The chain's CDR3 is CSVGQSEAFF. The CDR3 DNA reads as TGCAGCGTGGGACAGTCTGAAGCTTTCTTT.

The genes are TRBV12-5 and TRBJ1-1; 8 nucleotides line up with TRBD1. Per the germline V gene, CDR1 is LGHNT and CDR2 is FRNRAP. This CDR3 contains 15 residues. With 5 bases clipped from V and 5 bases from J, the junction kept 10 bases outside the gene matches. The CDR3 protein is CASGPVWTGRTEAFF. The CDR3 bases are TGTGCTAGTGGTCCTGTTTGGACAGGGAGGACTGAAGCTTTCTTT.

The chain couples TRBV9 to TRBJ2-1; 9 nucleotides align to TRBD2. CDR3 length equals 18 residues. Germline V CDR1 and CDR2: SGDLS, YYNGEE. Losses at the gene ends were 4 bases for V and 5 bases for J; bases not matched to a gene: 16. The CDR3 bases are TGTGCCAGCAGCACTAAAGTGACTAGCGGCACCACCAACAATGAGCAGTTCTTC. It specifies CASSTKVTSGTTNNEQFF.

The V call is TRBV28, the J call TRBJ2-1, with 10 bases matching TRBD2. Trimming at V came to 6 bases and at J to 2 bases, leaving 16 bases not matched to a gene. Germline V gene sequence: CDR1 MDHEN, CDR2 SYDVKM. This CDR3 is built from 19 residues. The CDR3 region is CASSSKPRLAGGTYNEQFF. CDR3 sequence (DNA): TGTGCCAGCAGCTCGAAACCCCGCTTAGCGGGAGGAACCTACAATGAGCAGTTCTTC.

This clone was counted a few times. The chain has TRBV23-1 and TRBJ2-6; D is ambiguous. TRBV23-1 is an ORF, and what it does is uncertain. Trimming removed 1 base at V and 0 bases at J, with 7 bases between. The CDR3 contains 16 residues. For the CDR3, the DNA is TGCGCCAGCAGTCAATTATTGAGCTCTGGGGCCAACGTCCTGACTTTC. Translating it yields CASSQLLSSGANVLTF.

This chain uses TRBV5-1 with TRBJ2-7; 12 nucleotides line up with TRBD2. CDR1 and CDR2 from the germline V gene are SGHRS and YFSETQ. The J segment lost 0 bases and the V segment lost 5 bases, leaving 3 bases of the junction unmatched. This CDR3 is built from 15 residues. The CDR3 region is CASSQLAGGSYEQYF. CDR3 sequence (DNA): TGCGCCAGCAGTCAACTAGCGGGAGGCTCCTACGAGCAGTACTTC.

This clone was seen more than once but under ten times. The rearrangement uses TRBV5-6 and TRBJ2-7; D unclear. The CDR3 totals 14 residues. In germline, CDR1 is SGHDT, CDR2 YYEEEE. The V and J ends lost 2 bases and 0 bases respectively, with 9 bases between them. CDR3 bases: TGTGCCAGCAGCTTTGGTGCTAGCTCCTACGAGCAGTACTTC. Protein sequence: CASSFGASSYEQYF.

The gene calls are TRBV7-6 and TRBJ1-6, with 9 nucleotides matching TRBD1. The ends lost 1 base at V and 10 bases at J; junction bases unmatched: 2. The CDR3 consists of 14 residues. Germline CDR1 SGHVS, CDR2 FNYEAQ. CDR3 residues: CASSLGTGDSPLHF. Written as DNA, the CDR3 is TGTGCCAGCAGCTTAGGGACAGGGGACTCACCCCTCCACTTT.

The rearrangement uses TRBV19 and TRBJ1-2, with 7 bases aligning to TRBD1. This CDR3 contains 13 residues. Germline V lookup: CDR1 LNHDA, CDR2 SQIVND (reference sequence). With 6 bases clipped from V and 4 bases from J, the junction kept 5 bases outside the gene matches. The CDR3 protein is CASSPAGGYGYTF. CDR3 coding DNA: TGTGCCAGTAGCCCGGCAGGGGGCTATGGCTACACCTTC.